The 2 T cell receptor beta chains below all came from one sample that was sequenced in a study of T cells expressing NK-cell markers. TCRdb reprocessed the 5' RACE reads, keeping one entry per CDR3 protein, no DNA. The table for this sample gives 400,000 to 450,000 distinct CDR3 sequences. Input material: blood T cells: a sorted CD56 or NKG2C T cell subset, CD4+ or CD8+ T cells, or bulk PBMC T cells (not recorded which). Every receptor here comes from a woman aged 18-70 years in good health.

The chain has TRBV6-2 or TRBV6-3 and TRBJ1-5; the D gene TCRdb calls, TRBD1, cannot be checked with no DNA. This CDR3 is 15 amino acids long. In germline, CDR1 is MNHEY, CDR2 SVGEGT. This chain's CDR3 is CASAGDRPSNQPQHF.

The chain has TRBV12-3 or TRBV12-4 and TRBJ2-3; no DNA is available, so the TRBD2 call from TCRdb remains unchecked. The CDR3 runs 16 residues. The CDR3 reads CASSTPGLVPQDTQYF.